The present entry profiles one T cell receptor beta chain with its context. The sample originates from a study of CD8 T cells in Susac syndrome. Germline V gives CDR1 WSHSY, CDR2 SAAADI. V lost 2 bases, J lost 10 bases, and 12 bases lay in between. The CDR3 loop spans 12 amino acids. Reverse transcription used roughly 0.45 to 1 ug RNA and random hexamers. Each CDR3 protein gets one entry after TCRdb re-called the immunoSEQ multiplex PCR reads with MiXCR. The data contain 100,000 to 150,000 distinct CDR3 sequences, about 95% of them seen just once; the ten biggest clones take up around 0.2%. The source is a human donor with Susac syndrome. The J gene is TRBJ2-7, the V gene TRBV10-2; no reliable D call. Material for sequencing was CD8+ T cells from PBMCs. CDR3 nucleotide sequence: TGCGCCAGCAGTGAGGGCTCCGGGTTCCAGTACTTC. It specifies CASSEGSGFQYF.